The rows below give T cell receptor beta chains drawn from one sample of a study of CD8+CD57+ T cells in acquired aplastic anemia. MiXCR, applied by TCRdb to the reads, yields one record per CDR3 protein. This sample carries about 130,000 distinct CDR3 sequences, about half of them seen once, and the ten largest clones take roughly 2.5%. Sample: sorted CD4+, CD8+, or CD8+CD57+ T cells (not recorded which) from PBMCs. These receptors were obtained from a human donor in good health, serving as a control. Both conserved end residues are part of each CDR3. The D gene is left open where the match is weak. The size of a clone is reported for some rows only, either as once, few or many, or as a class for expanded clones.

length: 14
D: .
size: .
V: TRBV29-1
J: TRBJ1-2
DNA: TGCAGCGTTGCCAGACGGGGAAACTCACAGGGCTACACCTTC
CDR3: CSVARRGNSQGYTF

length: 13
D: .
size: many
V: TRBV20-1
J: TRBJ1-2
DNA: TGCAGTGCTAGTCCCCCCTATAACTATGGCTACACCTTC
CDR3: CSASPPYNYGYTF

length: 15
D: .
size: many
V: TRBV7-3
J: TRBJ2-1
DNA: TGTGCCAGCAGCCCACAGAGGGTCTCCTACAATGAGCAGTTCTTC
CDR3: CASSPQRVSYNEQFF

length: 15
D: TRBD1
size: .
V: TRBV12-3/TRBV12-4
J: TRBJ1-5
DNA: TGTGCCAGCAGGTCGGGACAGGGCGGGAATCAGCCCCAGCATTTT
CDR3: CASRSGQGGNQPQHF

length: 15
D: TRBD1
size: .
V: TRBV6-5
J: TRBJ2-2
DNA: TGTGCCAGCAGTTACTCGACAGGGCAGAACGGGGAGCTGTTTTTT
CDR3: CASSYSTGQNGELFF

length: 13
D: TRBD1
size: .
V: TRBV2
J: TRBJ1-1
DNA: TGTGCCAGTGGACAGGGCGAGGGCACTGAAGCTTTCTTT
CDR3: CASGQGEGTEAFF

length: 16
D: TRBD1
size: .
V: TRBV15
J: TRBJ2-7
DNA: TGTGCCACCAGCAGAGGTTTGGGACAGGGTGGTCTCGAGCAGTACTTC
CDR3: CATSRGLGQGGLEQYF

length: 15
D: TRBD1
size: many
V: TRBV5-8
J: TRBJ2-7
DNA: TGTGCCAGCAGCTTGGAGACAGGGGGGGCGTGGGAGCAGTACTTC
CDR3: CASSLETGGAWEQYF

length: 13
D: .
size: few
V: TRBV2
J: TRBJ1-1
DNA: TGTGCCAGCAGCGAACAGGGCCCTGTGGAGGGTTTCTTT
CDR3: CASSEQGPVEGFF

length: 14
D: .
size: few
V: TRBV25-1
J: TRBJ2-6
DNA: TGTGCCAGCAGTGGCGGGACTGGGGCCAACGTCCTGACTTTC
CDR3: CASSGGTGANVLTF

length: 13
D: .
size: few
V: TRBV20-1
J: TRBJ2-3
DNA: TGCGGTGCTGACCCGAGGGTAGAAGGTACGCAGTATTTT
CDR3: CGADPRVEGTQYF

length: 14
D: TRBD1
size: .
V: TRBV12-3/TRBV12-4
J: TRBJ1-2
DNA: TGTGCCAGCAGCTTACAGGGGGATACTTATGGTTACGCCTTC
CDR3: CASSLQGDTYGYAF

length: 16
D: .
size: .
V: TRBV6-1
J: TRBJ1-5
DNA: TGTGCCAGCAGTGAAACGGTCGGGGACAGCAATCAGCCCCAGCATTTT
CDR3: CASSETVGDSNQPQHF

length: 14
D: .
size: once
V: TRBV7-4
J: TRBJ2-7
DNA: TGTGCCAGCAGCCCTCATTCAAGCTCCTACGAGCAGTACTTC
CDR3: CASSPHSSSYEQYF

length: 14
D: .
size: few
V: TRBV10-3
J: TRBJ1-1
DNA: TGTGCCATCAGTGAGTCAGGACGGAACACTGAAGCTTTCTTT
CDR3: CAISESGRNTEAFF

length: 14
D: .
size: few
V: TRBV2
J: TRBJ2-3
DNA: TGTGCCAGCTCACCATTACAGCCCACAGATACGCAGTATTTT
CDR3: CASSPLQPTDTQYF

length: 13
D: .
size: once
V: TRBV20-1
J: TRBJ1-6
DNA: TGCAGTTTCCGAGCCGGGGTAGTGTCACCCCTCCACTTT
CDR3: CSFRAGVVSPLHF

length: 14
D: .
size: many
V: TRBV6-5
J: TRBJ2-7
DNA: TGTGCCAGCAGGTCGGGGCCGGGCATCTACGAGCAGTACTTC
CDR3: CASRSGPGIYEQYF

length: 14
D: .
size: .
V: TRBV7-9
J: TRBJ1-5
DNA: TGTGCCAGCAGCTTAGGAGCGGGGGCTCAGCCCCAGCATTTT
CDR3: CASSLGAGAQPQHF

length: 15
D: .
size: .
V: TRBV11-3
J: TRBJ1-4
DNA: TGTGCCAGCAGCTTAGATCTGGGGCGCGGTGAAAAACTGTTTTTT
CDR3: CASSLDLGRGEKLFF

length: 15
D: TRBD2
size: .
V: TRBV19
J: TRBJ2-1
DNA: TGTGCCAGTAGTAGAGAAGCGGGGCTCTACAATGAGCAGTTCTTC
CDR3: CASSREAGLYNEQFF

length: 14
D: TRBD1
size: .
V: TRBV10-3
J: TRBJ1-2
DNA: TGTGCCATCAGTCTGACAGGGGTGGGGGATGGCTACACCTTC
CDR3: CAISLTGVGDGYTF

length: 16
D: TRBD1
size: many
V: TRBV15
J: TRBJ1-1
DNA: TGTGCCACCAGCAGGCCGCCAGGGACAGGGGTTACTGAAGCTTTCTTT
CDR3: CATSRPPGTGVTEAFF

length: 15
D: .
size: .
V: TRBV11-2
J: TRBJ2-3
DNA: TGTGCCAGCAGCTTAGAGGGCCGACGCACAGATACGCAGTATTTT
CDR3: CASSLEGRRTDTQYF

length: 16
D: TRBD1
size: .
V: TRBV11-2
J: TRBJ2-3
DNA: TGTGCCAGCACGGGACAGGGAACCCCAAGCACAGATACGCAGTATTTT
CDR3: CASTGQGTPSTDTQYF

length: 14
D: .
size: .
V: TRBV6-2/TRBV6-3
J: TRBJ1-1
DNA: TGTGCCAGCAGCCCAAGACAGGTCGCTCGTGAAGCTTTCTTT
CDR3: CASSPRQVAREAFF

length: 15
D: .
size: .
V: TRBV3-1
J: TRBJ1-1
DNA: TGTGCCAGCAGCCAAGAAGGGCTGCTTCGCACTGGAGCTTTCTTT
CDR3: CASSQEGLLRTGAFF

length: 18
D: TRBD1
size: .
V: TRBV11-1
J: TRBJ1-2
DNA: TGTGCCAGCAGCATTCGTACCGGGACAGGGAATCTAAACTATGGCTACACCTTC
CDR3: CASSIRTGTGNLNYGYTF

length: 15
D: .
size: many
V: TRBV6-1
J: TRBJ1-4
DNA: TGTGCCAGCAGTGAGCGGGGGGCTCATAATGAAAAACTGTTTTTT
CDR3: CASSERGAHNEKLFF

length: 14
D: TRBD1
size: many
V: TRBV7-7
J: TRBJ2-2
DNA: TGTGCCAGCAGCTCGGGACAGGGCACCGGGGAGCTGTTTTTT
CDR3: CASSSGQGTGELFF

length: 15
D: TRBD1
size: many
V: TRBV27
J: TRBJ2-7
DNA: TGTGCCAGCAGTTCCAGGGGGCGCCCACCCTACGAGCAGTACTTC
CDR3: CASSSRGRPPYEQYF

length: 13
D: .
size: few
V: TRBV10-3
J: TRBJ2-7
DNA: TGTGCCATCAGCGGGGACTCCGTTTACGAGCAGTACTTC
CDR3: CAISGDSVYEQYF

length: 15
D: .
size: .
V: TRBV19
J: TRBJ2-1
DNA: TGTGCCAGTAATCATGGGGCCCCGGCCTACAATGAGCAGTTCTTC
CDR3: CASNHGAPAYNEQFF

length: 11
D: .
size: .
V: TRBV9
J: TRBJ2-7
DNA: TGTGCCAGCGGGCCCAGTGGGGAGCAGTACTTC
CDR3: CASGPSGEQYF

length: 16
D: .
size: .
V: TRBV5-5
J: TRBJ1-4
DNA: TGTGCCAGCAGCTTTGGAGGTAGGCCCCTCAATGAAAAACTGTTTTTT
CDR3: CASSFGGRPLNEKLFF

length: 15
D: TRBD2
size: few
V: TRBV3-1
J: TRBJ2-4
DNA: TGTGCCAGCAGCCATTGGGCGGGGGGCAAAAACATTCAGTACTTC
CDR3: CASSHWAGGKNIQYF

length: 14
D: TRBD2
size: many
V: TRBV7-2
J: TRBJ2-7
DNA: TGTGCCAGCAGCTTGGGACTAGCTAGCCACGAGCAGTACTTC
CDR3: CASSLGLASHEQYF

length: 18
D: .
size: .
V: TRBV4-1
J: TRBJ2-2
DNA: TGCGCCAGCAGCCAAGATAGGGCGGGGGCAGGGTCCACCGGGGAGCTGTTTTTT
CDR3: CASSQDRAGAGSTGELFF

length: 14
D: TRBD1
size: .
V: TRBV15
J: TRBJ1-2
DNA: TGTGCCACCAGCAGACCCTCCGGGACAGATGGCTACACCTTC
CDR3: CATSRPSGTDGYTF

length: 15
D: TRBD1
size: .
V: TRBV20-1
J: TRBJ1-5
DNA: TGCAGTGTTAGACAGGGGGGAAATAGCAATCAGCCCCAGCATTTT
CDR3: CSVRQGGNSNQPQHF

length: 12
D: TRBD1
size: few
V: TRBV7-2
J: TRBJ2-1
DNA: TGTGCCAGCAGTCGACAGGGGAATGGGCAGTTCTTC
CDR3: CASSRQGNGQFF

length: 11
D: .
size: many
V: TRBV6-2/TRBV6-3
J: TRBJ1-1
DNA: TGTGCCAGCAGGGACGAAGGTGAAGCTTTCTTT
CDR3: CASRDEGEAFF

length: 13
D: .
size: few
V: TRBV7-9
J: TRBJ1-1
DNA: TGTGCCAGCAGTGTATCCGGGAACACTGAAGCTTTCTTT
CDR3: CASSVSGNTEAFF

length: 13
D: .
size: .
V: TRBV24-1
J: TRBJ2-1
DNA: TGTGCCACCAGTGATCTGAACAACAATGAGCAGTTCTTC
CDR3: CATSDLNNNEQFF

length: 13
D: TRBD2
size: .
V: TRBV2
J: TRBJ2-1
DNA: TGTGCCAGCCGTAGCGGGGGAGAGATTGAGCAGTTCTTC
CDR3: CASRSGGEIEQFF